Listed below are T cell receptor beta chains from one sample, sequenced in a study of T cell repertoires in cytomegalovirus infection. TCRdb analysed the reads with MiXCR anew, one entry per CDR3 protein. The sample consists of approximately 630,000 distinct CDR3 sequences, roughly 26% of them appearing once. The sequenced material came from CD8+ T cells from PBMCs. These receptor sequences come from a human donor in good health (CMV status not recorded). Some clones in this sample may be carry-over from other donors' samples. Both conserved end residues are part of each CDR3. The D gene is left open where the match is weak. Size values are once, few and many counts, or a class for expanded clones, and some rows have none.

v_call,cdr3_length,d_call,clone_size,j_call,cdr3_nt,cdr3_aa
TRBV20-1,13,.,.,TRBJ2-5,TGCAGTGCTAGAGGCTCCCCACGGGAGACCCAGTACTTC,CSARGSPRETQYF
TRBV7-6,16,.,few,TRBJ2-2,TGTGCCAGCAGCTTAGAGGTAGCGGAGAACACCGGGGAGCTGTTTTTT,CASSLEVAENTGELFF
TRBV5-1,16,TRBD1,.,TRBJ2-3,TGCGCCAGCAGCTTCCCGACAGGGGAGAGCACAGATACGCAGTATTTT,CASSFPTGESTDTQYF
TRBV27,13,.,many,TRBJ2-7,TGTGCCAGCAGTTTAGGATCGACCTACGAGCAGTACTTC,CASSLGSTYEQYF
TRBV5-1,14,TRBD1,many,TRBJ1-1,TGTGCCAGCAGCTTGACAGGGTTGAACACTGAAGCTTTCTTT,CASSLTGLNTEAFF
TRBV7-9,14,.,few,TRBJ1-1,TGTGCCAGCAGCCTAAACGTCAGGGACACTGAAGCTTTCTTT,CASSLNVRDTEAFF
TRBV5-4,16,TRBD2,.,TRBJ2-2,TGTGCCAGCAGCTTGAGACGGGGGGGCAACACCGGGGAGCTGTTTTTT,CASSLRRGGNTGELFF
TRBV28,15,.,few,TRBJ1-3,TGTGCCAGCCTGCGGATCCGGGCGTCTGGAAACACCATATATTTT,CASLRIRASGNTIYF
TRBV7-9,17,.,many,TRBJ1-3,TGTGCCAGCAGCGTACCCACGCTACCCAAGCCCGGAAACACCATATATTTT,CASSVPTLPKPGNTIYF
TRBV12-3/TRBV12-4,13,TRBD2,few,TRBJ2-1,TGTGCCAGCAGCATACCGGGGGGGGAAGAGCAGTTCTTC,CASSIPGGEEQFF
TRBV20-1,15,TRBD1,few,TRBJ1-2,TGCAGTGCTAGAGATCAAAGGGGGCTTCTGGATGGCTACACCTTC,CSARDQRGLLDGYTF
TRBV6-5,16,.,.,TRBJ2-3,TGTGCCAGCAGTTACGAACTAGGAGGTTTGACAGATACGCAGTATTTT,CASSYELGGLTDTQYF
TRBV20-1,15,.,.,TRBJ2-7,TGCAGTGCTAGAGATTTAGGGGGTAGCTCCTACGAGCAGTACTTC,CSARDLGGSSYEQYF
TRBV7-2,15,.,few,TRBJ1-5,TGTGCCAGCAGCTCATCCCCAGGGTGGAATCAGCCCCAGCATTTT,CASSSSPGWNQPQHF
TRBV7-2,16,.,many,TRBJ2-5,TGTGCCAGCAGCCCTATCCCCCGGGACTCTCAAGAGACCCAGTACTTC,CASSPIPRDSQETQYF
TRBV7-9,18,TRBD2,.,TRBJ2-1,TGTGCCAGCAGTGTGACTAGCGGGGGGTTGAAAAGGCTTAATGAGCAGTTCTTC,CASSVTSGGLKRLNEQFF
TRBV7-9,12,TRBD1,.,TRBJ2-7,TGTGCCTCGGGACAGGGGGTGTACGAGCAGTACTTC,CASGQGVYEQYF
TRBV28,11,.,.,TRBJ1-2,TGTGCCAGCACCACGGGGCCACCTCGCACCTTC,CASTTGPPRTF
TRBV6-2/TRBV6-3,15,TRBD1,many,TRBJ2-7,TGTGCCAGCAGTTACGGGACAGACTTCTCCTACGAGCAGTACTTC,CASSYGTDFSYEQYF
TRBV6-4,17,TRBD2,once,TRBJ2-1,TGTGCCAGCATGCAGGACGGGACGGTAGCGGGGGGAGATGAGCAGTTCTTC,CASMQDGTVAGGDEQFF
TRBV7-9,17,TRBD2,many,TRBJ2-7,TGTGCCAGCAGCTTAGCTATTAGACTAGCGGGGTCCTACGAGCAGTACTTC,CASSLAIRLAGSYEQYF
TRBV6-1,16,.,many,TRBJ2-7,TGTGCCAGCAGTGAATCAGAGGGGCGTAATCGCTACGAGCAGTACTTC,CASSESEGRNRYEQYF
TRBV18,15,.,few,TRBJ2-7,TGTGCCAGCTCACCCGGGACCCTCATCCTCCACGAGCAGTACTTC,CASSPGTLILHEQYF
TRBV7-9,15,.,many,TRBJ2-2,TGTGCCAGCAGCTTAGACCCCCAATACACCGGGGAGCTGTTTTTT,CASSLDPQYTGELFF
TRBV7-4,18,.,few,TRBJ2-5,TGTGCCAGCAGCTTTTTATCCACCGACAGACACCACCAAGAGACCCAGTACTTC,CASSFLSTDRHHQETQYF
TRBV13,14,TRBD1,many,TRBJ2-3,TGTGCCAGCACCGACAGGGCTTCGCTTCGGACGCAGTATTTT,CASTDRASLRTQYF
TRBV12-3/TRBV12-4,15,.,few,TRBJ2-5,TGTGCCAGCAGTTTAGGTCTAGCGTTCCAAGAGACCCAGTACTTC,CASSLGLAFQETQYF
TRBV4-1,14,.,few,TRBJ2-2,TGCGCCAGCAGCCAACCCCTGAACACCGGGGAGCTGTTTTTT,CASSQPLNTGELFF
TRBV18,14,TRBD1,.,TRBJ2-3,TGTGCCAGCTCGTCCACAGGGGCGTCAGATACGCAGTATTTT,CASSSTGASDTQYF
TRBV4-1,16,.,few,TRBJ1-1,TGCGCCAGCAGCCAACGCAGCGAATTCTCGAACACTGAAGCTTTCTTT,CASSQRSEFSNTEAFF
TRBV11-2,15,TRBD2,many,TRBJ2-5,TGTGCCAGCAGCGGACCCATAGCGGGGCAAGAGACCCAGTACTTC,CASSGPIAGQETQYF
TRBV10-3,16,TRBD1,.,TRBJ1-1,TGTGCCATCAGAACCGGGACAGGGGGATGGGACACTGAAGCTTTCTTT,CAIRTGTGGWDTEAFF
TRBV12-3/TRBV12-4,12,.,many,TRBJ2-5,TGTGCCAGCAGTTTAGATGAGGAGACCCAGTACTTC,CASSLDEETQYF
TRBV7-9,15,.,.,TRBJ2-2,TGTGCCAGCAGCGCCCGGGACAAGAACACCGGGGAGCTGTTTTTT,CASSARDKNTGELFF
TRBV5-6,16,TRBD1,.,TRBJ2-4,TGTGCCAGCAGCTTGGGGGACAGGGCAGCCAAAAACATTCAGTACTTC,CASSLGDRAAKNIQYF
TRBV2,14,TRBD2,few,TRBJ2-4,TGTGCCAGCACCCCCGGCGGGGGGAAAAACATTCAGTACTTC,CASTPGGGKNIQYF
TRBV7-2,15,.,.,TRBJ1-4,TGTGCCAGCAGCCCGGGGGGGGCAACTAATGAAAAACTGTTTTTT,CASSPGGATNEKLFF
TRBV13,15,TRBD1,few,TRBJ1-2,TGTGCCAGCAGCAACCGGGACAGGGGTAACTATGGCTACACCTTC,CASSNRDRGNYGYTF
TRBV7-9,19,TRBD2,few,TRBJ2-2,TGTGCCAGCAGTTCTAGCGGGGGGGCACCGGTCAAGAACACCGGGGAGCTGTTTTTT,CASSSSGGAPVKNTGELFF
TRBV9,15,.,few,TRBJ1-1,TGTGCCAGCAGCGTAGCTGGATTAGAAGGTACTGAAGCTTTCTTT,CASSVAGLEGTEAFF
TRBV7-9,15,TRBD1,few,TRBJ1-2,TGTGCCAGCAGTTACGACAGGGGAGATAACTATGGCTACACCTTC,CASSYDRGDNYGYTF
TRBV7-8,16,TRBD2,many,TRBJ2-5,TGTGCCAGCAGCTTCCTCAGCGGGGGGGCCGTAGAGACCCAGTACTTC,CASSFLSGGAVETQYF
TRBV12-3/TRBV12-4,13,.,many,TRBJ2-1,TGTGCCAGCAGTTACAGAATCGACAATGAGCAGTTCTTC,CASSYRIDNEQFF
TRBV7-2,12,.,many,TRBJ1-1,TGTGCCAGCAGCACAGGACGGATTGAAGCTTTCTTT,CASSTGRIEAFF
TRBV5-1,15,.,.,TRBJ1-2,TGCGCCAGCAGCTTGACAGGCAGCGTGACCAATGGCTACACCTTC,CASSLTGSVTNGYTF
TRBV29-1,14,.,.,TRBJ1-2,TGCAGCGTTGAAGATCTCAGCGATGGCTATGGCTACACCTTC,CSVEDLSDGYGYTF
TRBV7-2,15,.,many,TRBJ1-6,TGTGCCAGCACCTTAAGGCAGGGCTCCAATTCACCCCTCCACTTT,CASTLRQGSNSPLHF
TRBV20-1,11,.,few,TRBJ1-2,TGCAGTGCTGAGAGGCGCTATGGCTACACCTTC,CSAERRYGYTF
TRBV7-2,14,.,many,TRBJ2-5,TGTGCCAGCAGCTTAGTACCCACCAAAGAGACCCAGTACTTC,CASSLVPTKETQYF